One sample yielded the 22 T cell receptor beta chains listed below, sequenced in a study of blood T cell repertoires in COVID-19. TCRdb's table, derived via immunoSEQ multiplex PCR, lists solely in-frame clones and lacks some. The sample lists fewer than 350,000 clones, about nine tenths occurring once. What was sequenced was PBMCs or T cells enriched from blood (not recorded which). The receptors derive from a woman aged 40 to 50 who had recovered from COVID-19.

V is TRBV7-9 and J is TRBJ1-2; a weak D match, TRBD1 (5 bases). The CDR3 loop spans 12 amino acids. The ends were cut back, 5 bases at V and 2 bases at J, with 6 bases in the middle. CDR1 is SEHNR, CDR2 FQNEAQ, per germline (reference sequence). CDR3 region: CASSRQNYGYTF. The CDR3 DNA sequence: TGTGCCAGCAGCCGACAGAACTATGGCTACACCTTC.

The CDR3 region is CSVGATSGRDTGELFF. The CDR3 DNA reads as TGCAGCGTTGGGGCCACTAGCGGGAGAGACACCGGGGAGCTGTTTTTT. V gene TRBV29-1 combines with J gene TRBJ2-2, with 11 bases that match TRBD2. This CDR3 contains 16 residues. Germline lookup yields CDR1 SQVTM and CDR2 ANQGSEA. After removal of 4 bases from V and 3 bases from J, the junction contained 7 bases not matched to a gene.

The chain has TRBV15 and TRBJ2-7, with D tentatively TRBD2 (6 bases). CDR1 is LNHNV and CDR2 is YYDKDF in the germline V gene (reference sequence). Trimming pared 1 base from V and 3 bases from J, leaving 10 bases between. This CDR3 is 14 amino acids long. The CDR3 here is CATSRGEAIYEQYF. CDR3 DNA: TGTGCCACCAGCAGAGGGGAGGCAATCTACGAGCAGTACTTC.

The V call is TRBV28, the J call TRBJ1-1, with TRBD1 matching over 10 bases. The trim removed 6 bases at V and 4 bases at J, leaving 5 bases unmatched. Germline V lookup: CDR1 MDHEN, CDR2 SYDVKM. This CDR3 comprises 14 residues. CDR3 amino acids: CASSQGQGSTEAFF. The CDR3 DNA reads TGTGCCAGCAGCCAGGGACAGGGGAGCACTGAAGCTTTCTTT.

This clone was counted once. This rearrangement joins TRBV9 to TRBJ1-1; no definite D call. V was pared by 0 bases and J by 4 bases, with 19 bases between. The germline CDR1 and CDR2 sequences are SGDLS and YYNGEE. CDR3 length equals 17 residues. The DNA for the CDR3 is TGTGCCAGCAGCGTAGGAGGTAACCGGGGATCAGGCACTGAAGCTTTCTTT. Translated, it gives CASSVGGNRGSGTEAFF.

V usage is TRBV27 and J usage is TRBJ2-3; 11 bases align to TRBD1. The CDR3 is 13 amino acids. V gave up 8 bases and J gave up 3 bases; unmatched junction bases: 1. Germline CDR1 MNHEY, CDR2 SMNVEV (reference sequence). DNA of the CDR3: TGTGCCAGCCGGGACAGGGGGACAGATACGCAGTATTTT. Its protein product is CASRDRGTDTQYF.

The gene calls are TRBV7-3 and TRBJ1-1; D might be TRBD1 (5 bases). This CDR3 is built from 14 residues. The germline CDR1 and CDR2 sequences are SGHTA and FQGTGA. Trimming took off 5 bases at V and 1 base at J, with 11 bases between the two ends. The CDR3, as DNA: TGTGCCAGCAGCGCCACGGGGGGGAACACTGAAGCTTTCTTT. Residues: CASSATGGNTEAFF.

The rearrangement uses TRBV7-9 and TRBJ2-7; D remains ambiguous. This CDR3 contains 14 residues. V was pared by 5 bases and J by 5 bases, with 16 bases between. Germline values: CDR1 SEHNR, CDR2 FQNEAQ (reference sequence). This CDR3 is CASSPLASYHEQYF. CDR3 nucleotides: TGTGCCAGCAGCCCCCTCGCTAGTTACCACGAGCAGTACTTC.

CDR3 region: CASSRKTGANTGELFF. The CDR3 coding sequence is TGTGCCAGCAGCCGGAAGACAGGGGCCAACACCGGGGAGCTGTTTTTT. The chain carries TRBV7-9 and TRBJ2-2; 8 bases align to TRBD1. CDR1 and CDR2 from the germline V gene are SEHNR and FQNEAQ (reference sequence). The CDR3 totals 16 residues. Trimming took 5 bases from V and 2 from J; bases not matched to a gene: 7.

The chain uses TRBV15 and TRBJ1-2; TRBD1 matches at 9 bases. CDR1 is LNHNV, CDR2 YYDKDF, per germline (reference sequence). The V and J ends lost 5 bases and 5 bases, in that order; junction bases with no gene match: 9. CDR3 length: 15 residues. In nucleotides, the CDR3 is TGTGCCACCAGCGAATTACCGGGACAGGGATATGGCTACACCTTC. Its protein is CATSELPGQGYGYTF. Based on the CDR3 plus reference TRBV15 and TRBJ1-2, the full variable domain is DAMVIQNPRYQVTQFGKPVTLSCSQTLNHNVMYWYQQKSSQAPKLLFHYYDKDFNNEADTPDNFQSRRPNTSFCFLDIRSPGLGDTAMYLCATSELPGQGYGYTFGSGTRLTVV.

V is TRBV11-1 and J is TRBJ2-3; possible D gene TRBD2, 5 bases. Germline V CDR1 and CDR2: SGHAT, FQDESV (reference sequence). The CDR3 is made up of 14 amino acids. V lost 1 base and J lost 5, with 10 bases in between. Here the CDR3 reads CASSLEVGVDTQYF. In nucleotides, the CDR3 is TGTGCCAGCAGCTTAGAGGTCGGGGTAGATACGCAGTATTTT.

The V gene is TRBV14, the J gene TRBJ1-1; 7 bases agree with TRBD1. The V gene's germline CDR1 is SGHDN and CDR2 FVKESK. The ends lost 3 bases at V and 2 bases at J; junction bases unmatched: 6. There are 15 residues in the CDR3. CDR3 DNA sequence: TGTGCCAGCAGCCATTGGGACAGCTTCAACACTGAAGCTTTCTTT. This encodes CASSHWDSFNTEAFF.

The rearrangement links TRBV29-1 to TRBJ1-3; 9 bases are shared with TRBD1. Germline values: CDR1 SQVTM, CDR2 ANQGSEA. This CDR3 is 17 amino acids long. The ends lost 7 bases at V and 2 bases at J; junction bases unmatched: 15. CDR3 DNA sequence: TGCAGCGCCCGTCCCGGGACAGGGTACGGTGCTGGAAACACCATATATTTT. Protein product: CSARPGTGYGAGNTIYF.

The V and J genes are TRBV6-2 or TRBV6-3 and TRBJ2-7, with 9 nucleotides matching TRBD1. V lost 3 bases to trimming and J lost 3 bases; unmatched junction nucleotides: 9. CDR3 length equals 16 residues. The germline V gene has CDR1 MNHEY and CDR2 SVGEGT. For the CDR3, the DNA is TGTGCCAGCAGTTATTCTAAGGACAGGGGATTCTACGAGCAGTACTTC. It codes for CASSYSKDRGFYEQYF.

The CDR3 loop is CASTLGRGNYGYTF. CDR3 nucleotides: TGTGCCAGCACCTTAGGCAGGGGAAACTATGGCTACACCTTC. This chain connects TRBV5-4 to TRBJ1-2; D possibly corresponds to TRBD1 (6 bases). The CDR3 sequence is 14 residues long. Germline V lookup: CDR1 SGHNT, CDR2 YYREEE (reference sequence). V lost 6 bases, J lost 2 bases, and 14 bases lay in between.

This chain connects TRBV4-1 to TRBJ2-7, with TRBD2 identical over 7 bases. V lost 0 bases to trimming and J lost 3 bases; unmatched junction nucleotides: 5. This CDR3 comprises 15 residues. CDR1 is MGHRA and CDR2 is YSYEKL in the germline V gene. The CDR3 DNA reads TGCGCCAGCAGCCAAGACGGGACTACCGGCTACGAGCAGTACTTC. It is translated as CASSQDGTTGYEQYF.

This chain uses TRBV9 with TRBJ2-7, with D tentatively TRBD1 (6 bases). The germline V gene encodes CDR1 SGDLS and CDR2 YYNGEE. V was clipped by 3 bases and J by 0 bases, with 7 bases between them. CDR3 length equals 13 residues. CDR3 protein: CASSGDNSYEQYF. The CDR3 DNA is TGTGCCAGCAGCGGGGACAACTCCTACGAGCAGTACTTC. The full variable domain, its missing parts supplied by reference TRBV9 and TRBJ2-7, is DSGVTQTPKHLITATGQRVTLRCSPRSGDLSVYWYQQSLDQGLQFLIQYYNGEERAKGNILERFSAQQFPDLHSELNLSSLELGDSALYFCASSGDNSYEQYFGPGTRLTVT.

A single count supports this clone. The V gene is TRBV19, the J gene TRBJ2-1; tentatively, D is TRBD1 (5 bases). V lost 3 bases to trimming and J lost 6 bases, with 9 bases between them. CDR1 is LNHDA and CDR2 is SQIVND in the germline V gene (reference sequence). The length of the CDR3 is 13 residues. The CDR3 protein is CASSIQGLNEQFF. The CDR3 DNA reads as TGTGCCAGTAGTATCCAGGGCCTCAATGAGCAGTTCTTC.

The genes are TRBV7-9 and TRBJ1-5, with 8 positions matching TRBD1. The germline V gene has CDR1 SEHNR and CDR2 FQNEAQ (reference sequence). The CDR3 has 16 amino acids. V lost 4 bases and J lost 4; bases outside the gene matches: 9. This CDR3 is CASSSSDRVENQPQHF. The DNA of the CDR3 is TGTGCCAGCAGCTCTTCGGACAGGGTCGAGAATCAGCCCCAGCATTTT.

The chain uses TRBV5-1 and TRBJ1-2; D gene unclear. Germline CDR1 reads SGHRS; CDR2 reads YFSETQ. This CDR3 comprises 13 residues. Trimming removed 0 bases from V and 2 bases from J, with 5 bases in between. The CDR3 reads CASSLAQNYGYTF. Here the CDR3 DNA reads TGCGCCAGCAGCTTGGCCCAAAACTATGGCTACACCTTC. Using reference TRBV5-1 and TRBJ1-2 for the parts outside the CDR3, the full variable domain is KAGVTQTPRYLIKTRGQQVTLSCSPISGHRSVSWYQQTPGQGLQFLFEYFSETQRNKGNFPGRFSGRQFSNSRSEMNVSTLELGDSALYLCASSLAQNYGYTFGSGTRLTVV.

This clone was counted once. The V call is TRBV4-3, the J call TRBJ1-5; D is possibly TRBD1 (5 bases). The germline V gene encodes CDR1 LGHNA and CDR2 YSLEER. V was trimmed by 0 bases and J by 4 bases, leaving 10 bases between them. The CDR3 runs to 15 residues. CDR3 in DNA: TGCGCCAGCAGCCAAGATCTGGGGGGAAATCAGCCCCAGCATTTT. Its protein product is CASSQDLGGNQPQHF.

This clone was seen a single time. The chain employs TRBV7-2 and TRBJ2-5, with 10 bases fitting TRBD2. This CDR3 contains 14 residues. Germline V CDR1 and CDR2: SGHTA, FQGNSA. The V segment lost 5 bases and the J segment 4 bases; nucleotides outside the gene matches: 4. CDR3 amino acids: CASSQGLARETQYF. DNA for the CDR3: TGTGCCAGCAGCCAGGGACTAGCGCGAGAGACCCAGTACTTC.